The 31 T cell receptor beta chains given below trace back to one sample, sequenced in a study of CD8 T cells in ankylosing spondylitis. TCRdb passed the 5' RACE reads through MiXCR, listing each CDR3 protein once. The repertoire has 200,000 to 250,000 distinct CDR3 sequences, about 10% of them found once; the top ten carry about a fifth. Material: blood, either unsorted or a sorted T cell fraction (not recorded which). These receptors were taken from a male donor with ankylosing spondylitis or in good health (not recorded which).

This clonotype appeared many times. The chain's CDR3 is CASSLAWDRVNTEAFF. As DNA, the CDR3 is TGCGCCAGCAGCTTGGCTTGGGACAGGGTGAACACTGAAGCTTTCTTT. The chain recombines TRBV5-1 with TRBJ1-1; the match to TRBD1 covers 9 bases. Germline CDR1 is SGHRS and CDR2 is YFSETQ. The CDR3 runs to 16 residues. V shed 0 bases and J 0 bases; nucleotides not matched to a gene: 3.

This clonotype was seen repeatedly, ten times or more. The rearrangement joins TRBV29-1 to TRBJ2-3, with D hard to call. CDR3 length equals 13 residues. CDR1 and CDR2 from the germline V gene are SQVTM and ANQGSEA. V shed 5 bases and J shed 2 bases, with 11 bases lying between them. The CDR3 loop is CSVLEFVTDTQYF. DNA of the CDR3: TGCAGCGTTCTGGAATTCGTCACAGATACGCAGTATTTT.

This clonotype showed up just a few times. V and J are TRBV3-1 and TRBJ2-1; a weak D match, TRBD2 (5 bases). CDR3 length equals 14 residues. The V end lost 6 bases, the J end lost 8 bases, and 17 bases lay between the germline ends. The V gene's germline CDR1 is LGHDT and CDR2 YNNKEL (reference sequence). The CDR3 coding sequence is TGTGCCAGCAGGTCGTCGGCGGGCAGCGATGAGCAGTTCTTC. Residues: CASRSSAGSDEQFF.

At least ten counts were recorded for this clonotype. The chain employs TRBV5-1 and TRBJ2-4; D is unresolved. Trimming removed 2 bases at V and 5 bases at J, with 17 bases between. The CDR3 totals 16 residues. Germline V CDR1 and CDR2: SGHRS, YFSETQ. CDR3 region: CASSFAPGVSQNIQYF. In nucleotides, the CDR3 is TGCGCCAGCAGCTTCGCCCCTGGGGTCAGCCAAAACATTCAGTACTTC.

Points on this clonotype: A junction end diverges from the germline sequence, so it may reflect a read error. The rearrangement links TRBV9 to TRBJ1-1; the match to TRBD1 covers 7 bases. The CDR3 is made up of 17 amino acids. Germline V gene data show CDR1 as SGDLS and CDR2 as YYNGEE. The CDR3 region has the DNA TGTGCCAGCAGCGTAGGGGAGACAGGGCGAGGGAACACTGAAGCTTTGTTT. As protein: CASSVGETGRGNTEALF.

In its sample, this clonotype was seen many times. This chain links TRBV11-2 with TRBJ1-2; TRBD1 matches 9 bases. Germline values: CDR1 SGHAT, CDR2 FQNNGV. This CDR3 comprises 19 residues. With 5 bases clipped from V and 4 bases from J, the junction kept 20 bases outside the gene matches. The CDR3 sequence: CASSPPSRDRGFLTYGYTF. CDR3 bases: TGTGCCAGCAGCCCTCCGTCCCGCGACAGGGGGTTTCTGACCTATGGCTACACCTTC.

The rearrangement joins TRBV5-6 to TRBJ2-7, with D hard to call. CDR3 length equals 13 residues. V lost 0 bases, J lost 6 bases, and 10 bases lay in between. The V gene's germline CDR1 is SGHDT and CDR2 YYEEEE. CDR3 sequence reads: CASSLASLLEQYF. CDR3 DNA: TGTGCCAGCAGCTTGGCAAGTCTCCTCGAGCAGTACTTC.

This clonotype has at least ten counts. V and J are TRBV7-9 and TRBJ1-5; D unclear. The CDR3 is 14 amino acids. The V gene lost 1 base and the J gene lost 8 bases, with 12 bases spanning the gap. Germline V gives CDR1 SEHNR, CDR2 FQNEAQ (reference sequence). This chain's CDR3 is CASSLGFEGEPQHF. The CDR3 DNA follows: TGTGCCAGCAGCTTAGGGTTCGAAGGCGAGCCCCAGCATTTT. Variable domain in full (rest from reference TRBV7-9 and TRBJ1-5): DTGVSQNPRHKITKRGQNVTFRCDPISEHNRLYWYRQTLGQGPEFLTYFQNEAQLEKSRLLSDRFSAERPKGSFSTLEIQRTEQGDSAMYLCASSLGFEGEPQHFGDGTRLSIL.

This clonotype occurred many times. The V gene is TRBV5-1, the J gene TRBJ2-1; the D is unclear. The germline V gene has CDR1 SGHRS and CDR2 YFSETQ. V was trimmed by 2 bases and J by 7 bases, leaving 4 bases between them. The CDR3 spans 11 residues. The chain's CDR3 is CASSFKNEQFF. CDR3 nucleotides: TGCGCCAGCAGCTTTAAAAATGAGCAGTTCTTC. The full variable domain, rest sourced from reference TRBV5-1 and TRBJ2-1, is KAGVTQTPRYLIKTRGQQVTLSCSPISGHRSVSWYQQTPGQGLQFLFEYFSETQRNKGNFPGRFSGRQFSNSRSEMNVSTLELGDSALYLCASSFKNEQFFGPGTRLTVL.

This clonotype was counted between two and nine times. The rearrangement uses TRBV6-2 or TRBV6-3 and TRBJ2-7; the D gene is possibly TRBD2 (6 bases). The germline V gene has CDR1 MNHEY and CDR2 SVGEGT. Trimming shortened V by 2 bases and J by 6 bases, and 14 bases separated the two germline ends. This CDR3 comprises 14 residues. The CDR3: CASSYGAGLGEQYF. The CDR3 DNA sequence: TGTGCCAGCAGTTACGGGGCGGGACTCGGCGAGCAGTACTTC.

The CDR3 protein is CASNFMALRANEQFF. As DNA, the CDR3 is TGTGCCAGCAATTTTATGGCCCTCAGAGCTAATGAGCAGTTCTTC. The chain links TRBV12-3 or TRBV12-4 to TRBJ2-1; no definite D call. This CDR3 region has 15 residues. V was clipped by 7 bases and J by 7 bases, with 20 bases between them.

This clonotype came up many times. The CDR3 loop reads CAISDGLADEQFF. CDR3 nucleotide sequence: TGTGCCATCAGTGACGGACTAGCCGATGAGCAGTTCTTC. The chain links TRBV10-3 to TRBJ2-1, with TRBD2 identical over 8 bases. Germline V gene data show CDR1 as ENHRY and CDR2 as SYGVKD. The junction had 3 bases not matched to a gene; V was cut back by 3 bases and J by 8 bases. The CDR3 length is 13 residues.

Many counts were recorded for this clonotype. CDR3 bases: TGCAGTGCTAATGACGGTCTCCAAGAGACCCAGTACTTC. Translated: CSANDGLQETQYF. The chain employs TRBV20-1 and TRBJ2-5; D uncertain. CDR1 DFQATT and CDR2 SNEGSKA come from the germline V gene (reference sequence). CDR3 length equals 13 residues. V was cut by 4 bases and J by 1 base, with 10 bases left in between.

The table lists this clonotype with many counts. An end of the junction differs from the germline gene, which may be a read error. The V call is TRBV6-5, the J call TRBJ2-2; 10 bases are a match to TRBD1. The CDR3 extends over 16 amino acids. Germline lookup yields CDR1 MNHEY and CDR2 SVGAGI. DNA for the CDR3: TGTGCCAGCAGTGACTCTGGACAGGGGGTCACCGGGGAGCTGTTTTTT. As protein: CASSDSGQGVTGELFF.

This clonotype was counted between two and nine times. The V call is TRBV7-2, the J call TRBJ1-1, with 7 nucleotides matching TRBD1. This CDR3 has 17 amino acids. V was pared by 3 bases and J by 0 bases, with 10 bases of the junction left unmatched. CDR1 is SGHTA, CDR2 FQGNSA, per germline. In nucleotides, the CDR3 is TGTGCCAGCAGCTTGGGGGCCCCACAGGGGATGAACACTGAAGCTTTCTTT. Translation: CASSLGAPQGMNTEAFF. Full variable domain (outside the CDR3, taken from reference TRBV7-2 and TRBJ1-1): GAGVSQSPSNKVTEKGKDVELRCDPISGHTALYWYRQSLGQGLEFLIYFQGNSAPDKSGLPSDRFSAERTGGSVSTLTIQRTQQEDSAVYLCASSLGAPQGMNTEAFFGQGTRLTVV.

This clonotype was detected many times. V gene TRBV27 combines with J gene TRBJ2-5; TRBD1 matches at 9 bases. V trimming: 5 bases; J trimming: 5 bases; junction bases outside the gene matches: 6. The CDR3 contains 14 residues. Per the germline V gene, CDR1 is MNHEY and CDR2 is SMNVEV (reference sequence). Here the CDR3 DNA reads TGTGCCAGCAGTGATGGACAGGGGTACGAGACCCAGTACTTC. As protein: CASSDGQGYETQYF.

This clonotype was seen more than once but under ten times. The rearrangement joins TRBV28 to TRBJ2-7; possibly TRBD1 for D (5 bases). The CDR3 is made up of 15 amino acids. Germline V gene lookup returns CDR1 MDHEN and CDR2 SYDVKM. Trimming left V 3 bases short and J 1 base short, with 13 bases between. The CDR3 nucleotides are TGTGCCAGCAGTTTCCCTCCGCAGGGTTCCTACGAGCAGTACTTC. Its translation is CASSFPPQGSYEQYF.

This clonotype showed up many times. The chain carries TRBV15 and TRBJ1-5; 7 nucleotides match TRBD1. Germline V gives CDR1 LNHNV, CDR2 YYDKDF (reference sequence). The CDR3 has 18 amino acids. V was clipped by 1 base and J by 7 bases; unmatched bases: 16. The CDR3 spells CATSRAFMGTAANQPQHF. The CDR3 bases are TGTGCCACCAGCAGAGCTTTCATGGGGACAGCCGCTAACCAGCCCCAGCATTTT. Supplemented by reference TRBV15 and TRBJ1-5, the full variable domain reads DAMVIQNPRYQVTQFGKPVTLSCSQTLNHNVMYWYQQKSSQAPKLLFHYYDKDFNNEADTPDNFQSRRPNTSFCFLDIRSPGLGDTAMYLCATSRAFMGTAANQPQHFGDGTRLSIL.

Only a few counts were recorded for this clonotype. This chain joins TRBV9 and TRBJ2-7, with 9 bases fitting TRBD1. CDR1 and CDR2 from the germline V gene are SGDLS and YYNGEE. The CDR3 length is 15 residues. The ends lost 2 bases at V and 5 bases at J; junction bases unmatched: 8. This CDR3 reads CASSVDGTGQHEQYF. CDR3 bases: TGTGCCAGCAGCGTCGACGGGACAGGGCAGCACGAGCAGTACTTC.

Notes on this clonotype: This clone may be a read error of a much larger clone one base away. CDR3 in amino acids: CSACGTGVHEQYF. The DNA of the CDR3 is TGCAGTGCTTGTGGGACAGGGGTCCACGAGCAGTACTTC. The chain couples TRBV20-1 to TRBJ2-7; 10 nucleotides line up with TRBD1. The V gene end was trimmed by 5 bases and the J gene end by 5 bases; junction bases not matched to a gene: 6. The CDR3 has 13 residues. From germline, CDR1 is DFQATT and CDR2 SNEGSKA (reference sequence).

This clonotype was counted ten times or more. This chain links TRBV20-1 with TRBJ2-7; 9 bases match TRBD1. V dropped 3 bases and J dropped 1; count of bases not matched to a gene: 7. Germline assignment: CDR1 DFQATT and CDR2 SNEGSKA (reference sequence). The CDR3 has 15 residues. The CDR3 reads CSASDFGQGSYEQYF. The DNA of the CDR3 is TGCAGTGCTAGCGATTTCGGACAGGGGTCCTACGAGCAGTACTTC.

The V call is TRBV7-6, the J call TRBJ1-2, with D possibly TRBD1 on 6 matching bases. Germline assignment: CDR1 SGHVS and CDR2 FNYEAQ. The CDR3 sequence is 17 residues long. The V gene lost 1 base and the J gene lost 4 bases, with 19 bases spanning the gap. CDR3 in DNA: TGTGCCAGCAGCTTAGGTCGCCAGGACAGATCGGGCTATGGCTACACCTTC. Protein sequence: CASSLGRQDRSGYGYTF.

J is TRBJ1-1 and V is TRBV30, with D hard to call. This CDR3 spans 13 amino acids. The germline V and J ends were trimmed by 1 base and 1 base, with 7 bases remaining between them. Germline assignment: CDR1 GTSNPN and CDR2 SVGIG (reference sequence). CDR3 nucleotides: TGTGCCTGGAGTGGACAAGCGAACACTGAAGCTTTCTTT. It yields the protein CAWSGQANTEAFF.

This clonotype was seen ten or more times. The chain employs TRBV6-1 and TRBJ2-3; 12 bases line up with TRBD1. CDR3 length: 18 amino acids. The germline CDR1 and CDR2 sequences are MNHNS and SASEGT. V shed 3 bases, J shed 5 bases, and the junction held 12 bases outside the gene matches. CDR3: CASSEWEGQGASEDTQYF. The CDR3 DNA reads TGTGCCAGCAGTGAGTGGGAGGGACAGGGGGCTTCCGAAGATACGCAGTATTTT.

At least ten counts were recorded for this clonotype. This chain connects TRBV5-1 to TRBJ2-1, with D perhaps matching TRBD1 (6 bases). Trimming removed 4 bases at V and 2 bases at J, with 10 bases between. Germline V gene data show CDR1 as SGHRS and CDR2 as YFSETQ. The CDR3 covers 14 residues. The CDR3 sequence: CASSPGTTYNEQFF. The CDR3 DNA reads as TGCGCCAGCAGCCCCGGGACAACCTACAATGAGCAGTTCTTC.

There are many counts of this clonotype. V and J are TRBV6-1 and TRBJ2-7; D remains ambiguous. The CDR3 sequence is 11 residues long. V dropped 7 bases and J dropped 2 bases, with 6 bases sitting between them. The germline V gene encodes CDR1 MNHNS and CDR2 SASEGT. CDR3 sequence reads: CASTNAYEQYF. The CDR3 coding sequence is TGTGCCAGCACGAACGCCTACGAGCAGTACTTC.

This clonotype has at least ten counts. The chain employs TRBV7-9 and TRBJ2-2; D is perhaps TRBD2 (5 bases). Per germline, CDR1 SEHNR and CDR2 FQNEAQ (reference sequence). V lost 4 bases and J 3 bases, leaving 12 bases between the germline ends. This CDR3 comprises 15 residues. The CDR3 region has the DNA TGTGCCAGCAGCTACAAGGCCGGGGACACCGGGGAGCTGTTTTTT. Its protein is CASSYKAGDTGELFF.

This clonotype showed up many times. This rearrangement joins TRBV3-1 to TRBJ2-7; TRBD2 matches 10 bases. V gave up 1 base and J gave up 3 bases; unmatched junction bases: 6. The CDR3 consists of 16 residues. Germline assignment: CDR1 LGHDT and CDR2 YNNKEL (reference sequence). This CDR3 reads CASSQVSGGAGYEQYF. The CDR3 nucleotides read TGTGCCAGCAGCCAAGTGAGCGGGGGGGCCGGCTACGAGCAGTACTTC.

J is TRBJ2-7 and V is TRBV20-1, with 9 bases that match TRBD2. V lost 3 bases to trimming and J lost 6 bases; unmatched junction nucleotides: 9. There are 14 residues in the CDR3. Germline assignment: CDR1 DFQATT and CDR2 SNEGSKA (reference sequence). Here the CDR3 reads CSARFSGGPGEQYF. Written as DNA, the CDR3 is TGCAGTGCTAGGTTTAGCGGGGGTCCGGGCGAGCAGTACTTC.

This clonotype was seen ten or more times. V is TRBV6-5 and J is TRBJ1-5; D not resolved. CDR1 MNHEY and CDR2 SVGAGI come from the germline V gene. The CDR3 runs 17 residues. Trimming removed 0 bases at V and 1 base at J, with 13 bases between. CDR3 sequence: CASSYSILSGSNQPQHF. In nucleotides, the CDR3 is TGTGCCAGCAGTTACTCGATACTCTCTGGCAGCAATCAGCCCCAGCATTTT.

In regard to this clonotype: A much larger clone differs from this one at a single base, so this may be a read error. As DNA, the CDR3 is TGCAGCGTAGGACCCCGGGACGGTGAAGCTTTCTTT. Translated, it gives CSVGPRDGEAFF. This chain connects TRBV29-1 to TRBJ1-1; D perhaps matches TRBD1 (5 bases). The ends were cut back, 6 bases at V and 7 bases at J, with 15 bases in the middle. In germline, CDR1 is SQVTM, CDR2 ANQGSEA. The CDR3 consists of 12 residues.